One and the same sample provided the 14 T cell receptor beta chains below, sequenced in a study of blood T cell repertoires in COVID-19. Assay used: immunoSEQ multiplex PCR; TCRdb lists only in-frame clones, some missing. The table lists about 240,000 clones, about 85% of them singletons. The sequencing input was peripheral blood. The receptors derive from a man in his sixties who had recovered from COVID-19.

This clone was counted between two and nine times. The V call is TRBV20-1, the J call TRBJ2-5; 8 bases match TRBD1. The V gene end was trimmed by 3 bases and the J gene end by 2 bases; junction bases not matched to a gene: 5. Germline V CDR1 and CDR2: DFQATT, SNEGSKA (reference sequence). The CDR3 runs 14 residues. CDR3 in amino acids: CSASLDRAQETQYF. CDR3 coding DNA: TGCAGTGCTAGTTTGGACAGGGCTCAAGAGACCCAGTACTTC.

This clone was detected once. The genes are TRBV12-5 and TRBJ2-2, with 12 positions matching TRBD2. Germline loops: CDR1 LGHNT, CDR2 FRNRAP. The CDR3 is 16 amino acids. After removal of 4 bases from V and 4 bases from J, the junction contained 4 bases not matched to a gene. CDR3 DNA: TGTGCTAGTGGTTCATGGACTAGCGGGGCCACCGGGGAGCTGTTTTTT. This codes for CASGSWTSGATGELFF.

There are a few counts of this clone. This chain connects TRBV19 to TRBJ1-3, with 8 bases lining up with TRBD1. The CDR3 spans 14 residues. The germline CDR1 and CDR2 sequences are LNHDA and SQIVND (reference sequence). CDR3 coding DNA: TGTGCTTGCTCGGACAGGGCCTCTGGAAACACCATATATTTT. It translates to CACSDRASGNTIYF.

This clone was recorded once. The chain has TRBV5-1 and TRBJ1-1; D not certain. Germline CDR1 and CDR2: SGHRS and YFSETQ. With 0 bases removed from V and 0 bases from J, the gap between germline ends came to 9 bases. CDR3 length equals 15 residues. The CDR3 DNA reads TGCGCCAGCAGCTTGGATCCGGGGATGAACACTGAAGCTTTCTTT. Amino acid sequence: CASSLDPGMNTEAFF.

The rearrangement uses TRBV30 and TRBJ1-1; weak D call: TRBD1 (6 bases). Germline loops: CDR1 GTSNPN, CDR2 SVGIG (reference sequence). V lost 3 bases, J lost 6 bases, and 14 bases lay in between. The CDR3 has 13 amino acids. CDR3 protein: CAWSLNRAPEAFF. The DNA of the CDR3 is TGTGCCTGGAGCTTAAACAGGGCCCCTGAAGCTTTCTTT.

The chain links TRBV12-3 or TRBV12-4 to TRBJ2-5; 10 positions match TRBD1. V shed 6 bases and J 5 bases; nucleotides not matched to a gene: 0. This CDR3 region has 12 residues. The DNA of the CDR3 is TGTGCCAGCAGGACAGGGGGCGAGACCCAGTACTTC. Translated, it gives CASRTGGETQYF.

The rearrangement joins TRBV6-1 to TRBJ1-5; no reliable D call. The CDR3 has 15 amino acids. V lost 9 bases, J lost 0 bases, and 15 bases lay in between. The germline V gene has CDR1 MNHNS and CDR2 SASEGT. The DNA for the CDR3 is TGTGCCAGTAGGTCCTCGGGGTATAGCAATCAGCCCCAGCATTTT. It translates to CASRSSGYSNQPQHF.

The sample holds a few counts of this clone. V gene TRBV6-5 combines with J gene TRBJ2-2; 8 nucleotides align to TRBD2. The germline V gene has CDR1 MNHEY and CDR2 SVGAGI. The CDR3 consists of 14 residues. Trimming took 8 bases from V and 4 from J; bases not matched to a gene: 6. The CDR3 loop reads CASRVSGATGELFF. The DNA for the CDR3 is TGTGCCAGCCGGGTTAGCGGGGCCACCGGGGAGCTGTTTTTT.

V and J are TRBV6-1 and TRBJ2-2; maybe TRBD1 (5 bases). Per the germline V gene, CDR1 is MNHNS and CDR2 is SASEGT. Between the trimmed V and J ends, which lost 2 bases and 4 bases, there was a span of 11 bases. The CDR3 extends over 15 amino acids. This chain's CDR3 is CASSEWKGPTGELFF. For the CDR3, the DNA is TGTGCCAGCAGTGAATGGAAGGGGCCCACCGGGGAGCTGTTTTTT.

The V and J genes are TRBV20-1 and TRBJ2-5; 8 bases are a match to TRBD2. Unmatched junction bases numbered 15, after V lost 3 bases and J lost 3 bases. Germline V gene data show CDR1 as DFQATT and CDR2 as SNEGSKA (reference sequence). This CDR3 contains 17 residues. CDR3 region: CSASKAAGGFGEETQYF. The DNA of the CDR3 is TGCAGTGCTAGTAAGGCGGCGGGGGGCTTTGGGGAAGAGACCCAGTACTTC.

The V call is TRBV6-5, the J call TRBJ2-3, with a weak D call TRBD2 (6 bases). The CDR3 has 14 residues. V lost 5 bases and J 4 bases, leaving 13 bases between the germline ends. Germline loops: CDR1 MNHEY, CDR2 SVGAGI. CDR3 sequence (DNA): TGTGCCAGCAGTCGGGGGAGAGGGGCAGATACGCAGTATTTT. Its protein is CASSRGRGADTQYF.

The chain has TRBV19 and TRBJ2-1; 9 nucleotides align to TRBD1. V gave up 4 bases and J gave up 9 bases; unmatched junction bases: 4. The germline V gene has CDR1 LNHDA and CDR2 SQIVND (reference sequence). The CDR3 totals 13 residues. The CDR3 coding sequence is TGTGCCAGTAGTAGGGACAGGGTGGGTGAGCAGTTCTTC. This sequence encodes CASSRDRVGEQFF.

V and J are TRBV29-1 and TRBJ2-4, with a possible D match to TRBD1 (5 bases). The germline CDR1 and CDR2 sequences are SQVTM and ANQGSEA. Trimming took 7 bases from V and 0 from J, leaving 16 bases between them. The CDR3 runs to 15 residues. The CDR3, as DNA: TGCAGCGATTCGACAGAGTCTCTAGCCAAAAACATTCAGTACTTC. Protein sequence: CSDSTESLAKNIQYF.

A single count supports this clone. The V call is TRBV4-2, the J call TRBJ2-2, with a tentative D call TRBD2 (5 bases). This CDR3 spans 15 amino acids. Trimming removed 0 bases at V and 7 bases at J, with 12 bases between. Germline V gene sequence: CDR1 LGHNA, CDR2 YNFKEQ. The CDR3, as DNA: TGTGCCAGCAGCCAAGAGATCGCGGGTTACGGGGAGCTGTTTTTT. Protein sequence: CASSQEIAGYGELFF.